These T cell receptor beta chains were read from a single sample in a study of blood T cell repertoires in COVID-19. Assay: immunoSEQ multiplex PCR; the TCRdb copy retains only in-frame clones and omits some. The sample records about 180,000 clones, 80% to 90% being singletons. Specimen: peripheral blood. The receptors derive from a man aged 50-60 years with active or convalescent COVID-19. CDR3s include the opening cysteine and the closing phenylalanine or tryptophan. D genes are given only for firm matches. The listing skips clone size in some rows; elsewhere it reads once, few, many or a size class.

DNA	CDR3	V	size	J	D
TGTGCCAGCAGCTTAGTGTACGTCGACTGGGTGTTC	CASSLVYVDWVF	TRBV7-9	NA	TRBJ1-1	NA
TGTGCCAGCAGTTTACGGAGTTATGGCTACACCTTC	CASSLRSYGYTF	TRBV28	NA	TRBJ1-2	NA
TGTGCCAGCAGTAACAATATGGACTACACTGAAGCTTTCTTT	CASSNNMDYTEAFF	TRBV6-6	NA	TRBJ1-1	NA
TGTGCCAGCAGACAGGGCTATGGCTACACCTTC	CASRQGYGYTF	TRBV6-5	NA	TRBJ1-2	NA
TGTGCCAGCAGCAAAGCCGGGACAGGGGCCTACGAGCAGTACTTC	CASSKAGTGAYEQYF	TRBV6-5	NA	TRBJ2-7	TRBD1
TGTGCCAGTAGTCTGAATCCTGGTCTAGTGAAAGATACGCAGTATTTT	CASSLNPGLVKDTQYF	TRBV19	NA	TRBJ2-3	NA
TGTGCCGGCAGTACCTACAGGGGGATTTCTGGGGCCAACGTCCTGACTTTC	CAGSTYRGISGANVLTF	TRBV2	once	TRBJ2-6	TRBD1
TGTGCCAGCAGCTTAGATCAGATCCCAGGAGGAGGTGGCTACACCTTC	CASSLDQIPGGGGYTF	TRBV11-2	NA	TRBJ1-2	NA
TGTGCCAGTAGTATAGAGGGGGTCGGGCGGGGCGAAAACATTCAGTACTTC	CASSIEGVGRGENIQYF	TRBV19	NA	TRBJ2-4	NA
TGTGCCAGCAGCTTGCTGCCCCCGGGACAGGGTTCAGGAAACACCATATATTTT	CASSLLPPGQGSGNTIYF	TRBV5-5	NA	TRBJ1-3	TRBD1
TGTGCCAGCAGCTCGCCTAGCGGGGGGGCCCAAGAGACCCAGTACTTC	CASSSPSGGAQETQYF	TRBV5-4	few	TRBJ2-5	TRBD2
TGTGCCTGGAGCTCCTCTGGAAACACCATATATTTT	CAWSSSGNTIYF	TRBV30	once	TRBJ1-3	NA
TGTGCCAGTAGTATCACCGGGACAGATTCCTACGAGCAGTACTTC	CASSITGTDSYEQYF	TRBV19	NA	TRBJ2-7	TRBD1
TGTGCCAGCAAAGGAGGGGAATGGAATACACCCCTCCACTTT	CASKGGEWNTPLHF	TRBV9	NA	TRBJ1-6	NA
TGTGCCAGCAGTGAGGGGGGACAGGGAGGCGAAAAACTGTTTTTT	CASSEGGQGGEKLFF	TRBV6-1	NA	TRBJ1-4	TRBD1
TGTGCCAGCAGCCTCGTCCCCTATGAAAAACTGTTTTTT	CASSLVPYEKLFF	TRBV3-1/TRBV3-2	once	TRBJ1-4	NA
TGTGCCAGTAGTGGTCTAGCGGGAGACTACGAGCAGTACTTC	CASSGLAGDYEQYF	TRBV19	NA	TRBJ2-7	TRBD2
TGTGCCAGCAGTTTGGGGGGAAGCTATGGCTACACCTTC	CASSLGGSYGYTF	TRBV12-3/TRBV12-4	NA	TRBJ1-2	NA
TGTGCCAGCAGCCAAGAAGACAGGCAAACCGGGGAGCTGTTTTTT	CASSQEDRQTGELFF	TRBV4-2	NA	TRBJ2-2	NA
TGCGCCAGCACTACTGCCACCGGGGAGCTGTTTTTT	CASTTATGELFF	TRBV5-1	NA	TRBJ2-2	NA
TGTGCCAGCAGTTCGATTCTGGGGACACTGGATGGCTACACCTTC	CASSSILGTLDGYTF	TRBV5-6	NA	TRBJ1-2	NA
TGTGCCAGCAGGAGGGACGGAGCGGGAGGAGGAGAGACCCAGTACTTC	CASRRDGAGGGETQYF	TRBV6-6	NA	TRBJ2-5	TRBD2
TGTGCCAGCAGTGAAGTAGGACTAGCGGGAGGTTCCTACGAGCAGTACTTC	CASSEVGLAGGSYEQYF	TRBV6-1	NA	TRBJ2-7	TRBD2
TGTGCCAGCAGCTTAGAAGGAGTCCCCTACAATGAGCAGTTCTTC	CASSLEGVPYNEQFF	TRBV7-9	NA	TRBJ2-1	NA
TGCGCCAGCAGTGAGTCCGCCGGGGAGCTGTTTTTT	CASSESAGELFF	TRBV10-1	NA	TRBJ2-2	NA
TGTGCCACCAGCAGAGTACTCTTGAGCGAGCAGTACTTC	CATSRVLLSEQYF	TRBV15	NA	TRBJ2-7	NA